The 7 T cell receptor beta chains in this list originate from one sample, sequenced in a study of beta chain features in type 1 diabetes. Antigens for these TCRs are unknown. Study-level points and caveats: Within each of all four CD4+ subsets, Type 1 diabetes patients had TCRB CDR3s that were moderately but significantly shorter.

The whole isolated RNA underwent reverse transcription, so sequencing captured expressed TCRB transcripts. The assay was immunoSEQ multiplex PCR, and TCRdb's table has in-frame clones only and misses some. The sample has about 190,000 clones; 7.8% are singletons. The sequenced sample was central memory CD4+ T cells from blood. The receptor source for this set is a woman between 35 and 50 years old with type 1 diabetes.

This clone has only a few counts. The chain links TRBV7-2 to TRBJ1-2; 9 bases line up with TRBD1. The CDR3 has 17 residues. V lost 3 bases to trimming and J lost 4 bases; unmatched junction nucleotides: 12. The germline V gene encodes CDR1 SGHTA and CDR2 FQGNSA. The CDR3 nucleotides are TGTGCCAGCAGCTTGACCCAGCAAACAGGGGGCGGCTATGGCTACACCTTC. It is translated as CASSLTQQTGGGYGYTF.

This clone was found a few times. The chain is built from TRBV30 and TRBJ1-1; the D is unclear. Germline CDR1 and CDR2: GTSNPN and SVGIG (reference sequence). This CDR3 is built from 13 residues. V was clipped by 3 bases and J by 0 bases, with 8 bases between them. CDR3 bases: TGTGCCTGGAGACACAGCCTGAACACTGAAGCTTTCTTT. Residues: CAWRHSLNTEAFF.

The table lists this clone with a few counts. The J gene is TRBJ2-5, the V gene TRBV7-2; 8 bases agree with TRBD1. Losses at the gene ends were 11 bases for V and 4 bases for J; bases not matched to a gene: 18. CDR1 and CDR2 from the germline V gene are SGHTA and FQGNSA. This CDR3 is built from 16 residues. The CDR3, as DNA: TGTGCCTGCCCCGGGACAGGCGCCCGTCCGACAGAGACCCAGTACTTC. It translates to CACPGTGARPTETQYF.

The chain couples TRBV6-5 to TRBJ1-1, with a tentative D call TRBD1 (6 bases). V lost 2 bases and J 9 bases, leaving 16 bases between the germline ends. Germline values: CDR1 MNHEY, CDR2 SVGAGI. The CDR3 loop spans 14 amino acids. CDR3 amino acids: CASSYVAGGRQAFF. CDR3 nucleotides: TGTGCCAGCAGTTACGTTGCTGGGGGCCGGCAAGCTTTCTTT.

At least ten counts were recorded for this clone. This chain connects TRBV7-9 to TRBJ2-4; D perhaps matches TRBD2 (7 bases). This CDR3 contains 16 residues. Germline loops: CDR1 SEHNR, CDR2 FQNEAQ (reference sequence). Trimming took off 4 bases at V and 7 bases at J, with 20 bases between the two ends. In nucleotides, the CDR3 is TGTGCCAGCAGCTCGAAGGGGGGGTTCGTGGAGAACATTCAGTACTTC. Translating gives CASSSKGGFVENIQYF.

Here the CDR3 DNA reads TGTGCCAGCAGCCCAAGTGCAGGCCCCTACGAGCAGTACTTC. Encoded protein: CASSPSAGPYEQYF. The V call is TRBV7-2, the J call TRBJ2-5; D remains unclear. With the DNA end fitting TRBJ2-7 better, the J assignment may be wrong. CDR3 length: 14 residues. The V gene's germline CDR1 is SGHTA and CDR2 FQGNSA.

This chain uses TRBV13 with TRBJ1-1, with a weak D call TRBD1 (6 bases). This CDR3 has 14 residues. CDR1 and CDR2 from the germline V gene are PRHDT and FYEKMQ (reference sequence). The V end was cut by 8 bases, the J end by 5 bases, with 18 bases between. CDR3 nucleotide sequence: TGTGCCAGCTCTCGCGGGGGGCAGGGAACTGAAGCTTTCTTT. Translation gives CASSRGGQGTEAFF.